This T cell receptor beta chain was recovered during a study of CD8+ T cells in alopecia areata. Study-wide results and caveats: The study found higher clonality in lesional than normal scalp, especially in alopecia totalis/universalis.

Only a few counts were recorded for this clone. Antigen: not known. It was cDNA, reverse transcribed from extracted RNA, that served as the sequencing template. The assay was immunoSEQ multiplex PCR, and TCRdb's table has in-frame clones only and misses some. The sample lists around 140,000 clones; around 58% were seen once. Germline V gene sequence: CDR1 SGHVS, CDR2 FQNEAQ. CDR3 size: 14 residues. The V end lost 4 bases, the J end lost 0 bases, and 10 bases lay between the germline ends. Sequenced here: CD4+ T cells sorted from blood, sampled at week 0. The V gene is TRBV7-8, the J gene TRBJ2-7; D may be TRBD1 (5 bases). This sequence originates from a human donor with alopecia areata. The CDR3 here is CASSSSRVSYEQYF. CDR3 in DNA: TGTGCCAGCAGCTCCTCCAGGGTCTCCTACGAGCAGTACTTC.